This T cell receptor beta chain was recorded in a study of T cell repertoires in cytomegalovirus infection. The CDR3 sequence is 14 residues long. With 6 bases removed from V and 2 bases from J, the gap between germline ends came to 13 bases. TCRdb re-derived calls from the reads in MiXCR, one entry per CDR3 protein. The data contain fewer than 1,000,000 distinct CDR3 sequences, approximately 31% of them seen just once; the ten biggest clones take up roughly 13%. Comments on this clonotype: Its antigen is not identified.

General study points: Dominant in the ex vivo response were TCR beta clonotypes restricted by HLA-C and specific for CMV.

The TCR was taken from a human donor in good health (CMV status not recorded). Some clones in this sample may be carry-over from other donors' samples. The input for sequencing was cultured CD8+ T cells from PBMCs, taken from culture after CMV antigen stimulation. V is TRBV12-3 or TRBV12-4 and J is TRBJ1-2; no firm D call. Written as DNA, the CDR3 is TGTGCCAGCAGCAGCCCGTGGACGAACTATGGCTACACCTTC. Translated, it gives CASSSPWTNYGYTF.